This TCR beta chain was recorded in a study of long-term antiretroviral therapy in people with HIV. Findings and limits, study-wide: Controls had broader CDR3 length ranges than HIV repertoires did.

immunoSEQ v3.0 was run at survey level. Produced via immunoSEQ multiplex PCR; TCRdb's table is partial and in-frame only. The sample lists about 22,000 clones, over 80% occurring once. CDR1 SGHDT and CDR2 YYEEEE come from the germline V gene. Trimming took 3 bases from V and 7 from J; bases not matched to a gene: 7. The CDR3 spans 14 residues. With respect to this clone: The antigen is undetermined.

The rearrangement uses TRBV5-6 and TRBJ1-1; 9 bases are a match to TRBD1. Sequences were derived from unsorted PBMCs, sampled approximately 4 years after starting antiretroviral therapy. The sequence came from a man aged 18 to 29 with HIV. CDR3 protein: CASSSSQGAGEAFF. The CDR3 nucleotides are TGTGCCAGCAGCTCATCACAGGGGGCAGGTGAAGCTTTCTTT.